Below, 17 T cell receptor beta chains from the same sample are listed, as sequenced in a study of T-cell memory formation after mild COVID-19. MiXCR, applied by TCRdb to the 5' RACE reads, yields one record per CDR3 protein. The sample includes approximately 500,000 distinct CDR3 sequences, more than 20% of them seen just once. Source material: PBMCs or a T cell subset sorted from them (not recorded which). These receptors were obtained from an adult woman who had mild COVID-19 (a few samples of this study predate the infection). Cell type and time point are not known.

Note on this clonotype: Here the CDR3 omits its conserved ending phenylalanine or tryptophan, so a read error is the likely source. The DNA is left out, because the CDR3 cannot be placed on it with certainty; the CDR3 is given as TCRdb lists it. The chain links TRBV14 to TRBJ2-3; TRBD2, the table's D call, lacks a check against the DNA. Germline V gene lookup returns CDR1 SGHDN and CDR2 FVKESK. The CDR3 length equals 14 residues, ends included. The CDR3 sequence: CASSQDERVRLTSL.

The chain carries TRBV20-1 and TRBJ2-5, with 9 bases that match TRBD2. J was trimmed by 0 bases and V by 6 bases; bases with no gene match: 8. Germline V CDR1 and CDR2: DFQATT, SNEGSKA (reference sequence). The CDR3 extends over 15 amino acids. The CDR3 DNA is TGCAGTGCCTGTGGACTAGCGCCGTACCAAGAGACCCAGTACTTC. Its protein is CSACGLAPYQETQYF.

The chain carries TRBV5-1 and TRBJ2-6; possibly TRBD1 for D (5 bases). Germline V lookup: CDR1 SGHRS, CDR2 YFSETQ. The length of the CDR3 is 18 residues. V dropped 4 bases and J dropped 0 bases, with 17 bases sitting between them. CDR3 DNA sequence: TGCGCCAGCAGCCCTGACAGACCGAGCTTCTCTGGGGCCAACGTCCTGACTTTC. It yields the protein CASSPDRPSFSGANVLTF.

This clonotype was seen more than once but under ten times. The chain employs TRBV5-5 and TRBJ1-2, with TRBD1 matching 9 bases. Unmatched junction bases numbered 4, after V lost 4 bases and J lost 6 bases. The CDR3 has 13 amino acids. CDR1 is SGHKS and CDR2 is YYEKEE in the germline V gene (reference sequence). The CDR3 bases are TGTGCCAGCAGCGGGACAGGGTACGATGGCTACACCTTC. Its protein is CASSGTGYDGYTF.

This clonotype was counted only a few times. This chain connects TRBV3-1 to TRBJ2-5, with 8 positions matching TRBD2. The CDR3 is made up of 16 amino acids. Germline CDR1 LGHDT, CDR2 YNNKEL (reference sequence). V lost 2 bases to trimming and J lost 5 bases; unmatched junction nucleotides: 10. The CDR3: CASSQTMGTSYETQYF. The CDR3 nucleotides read TGTGCCAGCAGCCAAACCATGGGGACTAGTTATGAGACCCAGTACTTC.

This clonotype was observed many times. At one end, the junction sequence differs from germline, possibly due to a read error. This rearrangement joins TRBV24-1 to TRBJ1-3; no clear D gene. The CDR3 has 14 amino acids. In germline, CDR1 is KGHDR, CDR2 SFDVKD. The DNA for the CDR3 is TGTGCCACCAGTATCGACGGATCTGCAAACACCATATATTTT. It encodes CATSIDGSANTIYF.

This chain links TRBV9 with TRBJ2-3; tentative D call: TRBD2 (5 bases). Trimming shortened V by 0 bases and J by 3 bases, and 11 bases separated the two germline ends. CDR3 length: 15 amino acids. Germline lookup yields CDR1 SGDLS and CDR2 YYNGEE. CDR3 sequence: CASSVAGWGTDTQYF. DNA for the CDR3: TGTGCCAGCAGCGTAGCGGGGTGGGGTACAGATACGCAGTATTTT.

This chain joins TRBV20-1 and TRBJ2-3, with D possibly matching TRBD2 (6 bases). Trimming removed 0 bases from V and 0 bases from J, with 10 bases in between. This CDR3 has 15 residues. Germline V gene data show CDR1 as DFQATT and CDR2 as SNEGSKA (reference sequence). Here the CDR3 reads CSARDWGRSTDTQYF. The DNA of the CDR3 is TGCAGTGCTAGAGACTGGGGGAGGAGCACAGATACGCAGTATTTT.

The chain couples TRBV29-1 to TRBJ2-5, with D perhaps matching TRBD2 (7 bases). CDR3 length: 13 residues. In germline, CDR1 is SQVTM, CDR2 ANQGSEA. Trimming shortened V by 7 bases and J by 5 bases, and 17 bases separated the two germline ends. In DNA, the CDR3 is TGCAGCGGTCTACAGGGAGGGCAGGAGACCCAGTACTTC. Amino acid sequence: CSGLQGGQETQYF.

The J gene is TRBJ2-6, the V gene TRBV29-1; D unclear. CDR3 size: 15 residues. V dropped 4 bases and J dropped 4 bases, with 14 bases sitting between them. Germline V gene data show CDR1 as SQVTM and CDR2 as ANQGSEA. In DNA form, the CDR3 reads TGCAGCGTTGGTCAACAAAGAAGGGGGGCCAACGTCCTGACTTTC. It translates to CSVGQQRRGANVLTF.

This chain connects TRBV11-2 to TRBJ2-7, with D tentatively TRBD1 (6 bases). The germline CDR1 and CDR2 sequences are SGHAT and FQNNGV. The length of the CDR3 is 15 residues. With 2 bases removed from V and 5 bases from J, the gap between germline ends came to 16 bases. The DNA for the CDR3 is TGTGCCAGCAGCTTAACCGGGACAACAGGCAACGAGCAGTACTTC. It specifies CASSLTGTTGNEQYF.

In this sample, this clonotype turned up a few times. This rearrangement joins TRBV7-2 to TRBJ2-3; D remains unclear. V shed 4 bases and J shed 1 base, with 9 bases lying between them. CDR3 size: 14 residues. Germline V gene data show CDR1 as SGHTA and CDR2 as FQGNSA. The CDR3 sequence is CASSSIRGTDTQYF. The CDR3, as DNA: TGTGCCAGCAGCTCTATCCGTGGCACAGATACGCAGTATTTT. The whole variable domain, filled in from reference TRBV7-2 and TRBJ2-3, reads GAGVSQSPSNKVTEKGKDVELRCDPISGHTALYWYRQSLGQGLEFLIYFQGNSAPDKSGLPSDRFSAERTGGSVSTLTIQRTQQEDSAVYLCASSSIRGTDTQYFGPGTRLTVL.

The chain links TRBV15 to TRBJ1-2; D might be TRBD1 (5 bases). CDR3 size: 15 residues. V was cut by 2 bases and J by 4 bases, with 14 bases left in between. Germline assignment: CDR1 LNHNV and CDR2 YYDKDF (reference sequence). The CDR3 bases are TGTGCCACCAGCAGACCACCGGGACCTTCCTATGGCTACACCTTC. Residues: CATSRPPGPSYGYTF. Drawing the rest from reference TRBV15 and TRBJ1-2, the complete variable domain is DAMVIQNPRYQVTQFGKPVTLSCSQTLNHNVMYWYQQKSSQAPKLLFHYYDKDFNNEADTPDNFQSRRPNTSFCFLDIRSPGLGDTAMYLCATSRPPGPSYGYTFGSGTRLTVV.

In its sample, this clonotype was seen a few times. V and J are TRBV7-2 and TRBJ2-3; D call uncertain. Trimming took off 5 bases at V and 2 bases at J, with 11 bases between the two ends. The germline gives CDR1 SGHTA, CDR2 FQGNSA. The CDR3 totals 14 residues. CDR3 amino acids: CASSPMTDTDTQYF. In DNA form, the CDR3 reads TGTGCCAGCAGCCCCATGACGGACACAGATACGCAGTATTTT. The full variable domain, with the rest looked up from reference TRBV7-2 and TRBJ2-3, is GAGVSQSPSNKVTEKGKDVELRCDPISGHTALYWYRQSLGQGLEFLIYFQGNSAPDKSGLPSDRFSAERTGGSVSTLTIQRTQQEDSAVYLCASSPMTDTDTQYFGPGTRLTVL.

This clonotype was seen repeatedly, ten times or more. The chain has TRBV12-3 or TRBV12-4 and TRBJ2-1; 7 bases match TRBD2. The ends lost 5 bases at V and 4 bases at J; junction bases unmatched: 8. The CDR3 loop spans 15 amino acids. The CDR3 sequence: CASSQSGTKYNEQFF. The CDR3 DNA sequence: TGTGCCAGCAGTCAAAGCGGGACTAAGTACAATGAGCAGTTCTTC.

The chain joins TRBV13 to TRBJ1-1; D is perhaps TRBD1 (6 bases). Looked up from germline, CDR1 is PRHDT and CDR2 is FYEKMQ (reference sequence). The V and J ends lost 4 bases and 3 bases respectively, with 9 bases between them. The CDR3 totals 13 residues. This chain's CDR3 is CASSSQGDTEAFF. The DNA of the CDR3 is TGTGCCAGCAGCTCACAGGGTGACACTGAAGCTTTCTTT.

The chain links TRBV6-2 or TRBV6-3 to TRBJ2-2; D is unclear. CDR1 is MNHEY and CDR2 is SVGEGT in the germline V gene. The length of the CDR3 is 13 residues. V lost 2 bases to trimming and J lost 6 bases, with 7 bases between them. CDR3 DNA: TGTGCCAGCAGTTACATGGGCGCCGGGGAGCTGTTTTTT. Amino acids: CASSYMGAGELFF.